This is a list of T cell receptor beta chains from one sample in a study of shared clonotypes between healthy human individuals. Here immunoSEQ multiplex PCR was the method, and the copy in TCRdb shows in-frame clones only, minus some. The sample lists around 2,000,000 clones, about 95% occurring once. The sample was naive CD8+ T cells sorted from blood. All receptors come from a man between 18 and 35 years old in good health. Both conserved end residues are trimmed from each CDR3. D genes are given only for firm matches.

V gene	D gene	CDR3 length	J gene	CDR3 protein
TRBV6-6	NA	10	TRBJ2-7	ASAGLEYEQY
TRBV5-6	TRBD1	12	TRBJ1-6	ASSETGDNSPLH
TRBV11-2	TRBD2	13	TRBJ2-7	ASSFFSGGPYEQY
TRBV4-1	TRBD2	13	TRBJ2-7	ASSFGLAGAYEQY
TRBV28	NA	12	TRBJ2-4	ASSFRGTKNIQY
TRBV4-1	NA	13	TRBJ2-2	ASSQFGSSGGELF
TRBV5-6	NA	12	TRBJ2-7	ASSLGAAAYEQY
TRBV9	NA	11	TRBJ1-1	ASSTPMNTEAF
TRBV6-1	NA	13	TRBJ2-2	ASGTVKESTGELF
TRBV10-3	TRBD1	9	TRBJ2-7	ATGENYEQY
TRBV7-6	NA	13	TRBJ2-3	ASSLEWAEGDTQY
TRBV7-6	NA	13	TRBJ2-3	ASSRTKTYTDTQY
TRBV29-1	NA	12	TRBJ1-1	SVETRGQGTEAF
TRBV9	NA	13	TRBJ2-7	ASSVATGLTYEQY
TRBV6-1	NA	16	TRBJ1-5	ASSEASQGFYSNQPQH
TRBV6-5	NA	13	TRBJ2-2	ASSYPDGDTGELF
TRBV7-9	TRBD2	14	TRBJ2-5	ASSLALLAGVETQY
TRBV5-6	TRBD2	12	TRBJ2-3	ASSSAGDIDTQY
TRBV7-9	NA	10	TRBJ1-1	ASSSDRTEAF
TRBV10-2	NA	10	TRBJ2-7	ASSENGYEQY
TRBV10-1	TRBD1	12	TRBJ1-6	ASSEKGAYSPLH
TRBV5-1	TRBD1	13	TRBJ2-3	ASVSRTGGTDTQY
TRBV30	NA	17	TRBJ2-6	AWNSKGRPGASGANVLT
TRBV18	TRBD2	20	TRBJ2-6	ASSPPMAGGTGVFSGANVLT
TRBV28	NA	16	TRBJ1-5	ASSPTVWGQGAQEVRH
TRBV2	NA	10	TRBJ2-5	ASSELGETQY
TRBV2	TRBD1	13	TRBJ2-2	ASSELTGAAGELF
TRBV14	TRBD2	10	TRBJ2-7	ASSQDLAGKY